The 18 T cell receptor beta chains given below trace back to one sample, sequenced in a study of T cell clonotyping in hematopoietic cell transplantation. TCRdb's copy holds only in-frame clones and misses some; the assay was immunoSEQ multiplex PCR. Of 27,000 or so clones in the sample, approximately 96% are singletons; the top ten hold approximately 1.5%. The sample was peripheral blood mononuclear cells. These receptors all stem from a man in his forties or fifties in good health. Some clones in this sample may be carry-over from other donors' samples.

J is TRBJ2-7 and V is TRBV9; tentatively, D is TRBD1 (6 bases). The germline V gene encodes CDR1 SGDLS and CDR2 YYNGEE. Trimming cost V 4 bases and J 0 bases, with 14 bases left between them. The CDR3 covers 15 residues. The CDR3 sequence: CASSIGQSTSYEQYF. CDR3 nucleotides: TGTGCCAGCAGCATCGGACAGAGTACCTCCTACGAGCAGTACTTC.

This clone was seen once. The V call is TRBV6-5, the J call TRBJ1-6; D is uncertain. This CDR3 comprises 15 residues. Germline assignment: CDR1 MNHEY and CDR2 SVGAGI. Trimming pared 0 bases from V and 4 bases from J, leaving 7 bases between. In DNA, the CDR3 is TGTGCCAGCAGTTACTCGGGTGGGTATAATTCACCCCTCCACTTT. The encoded protein is CASSYSGGYNSPLHF.

The chain employs TRBV20-1 and TRBJ2-7; D not resolved. The CDR3 consists of 11 residues. Germline V lookup: CDR1 DFQATT, CDR2 SNEGSKA (reference sequence). Trimming took 2 bases from V and 4 from J, leaving 6 bases between them. CDR3 amino acids: CSARTQYEQYF. As DNA, the CDR3 is TGCAGTGCTAGAACTCAATACGAGCAGTACTTC.

The chain is built from TRBV4-3 and TRBJ1-1, with a weak D call TRBD1 (5 bases). CDR1 LGHNA and CDR2 YSLEER come from the germline V gene. V shed 0 bases and J shed 2 bases, with 10 bases lying between them. There are 15 residues in the CDR3. CDR3 DNA: TGCGCCAGCAGCCAAGATCACAGGTATAACACTGAAGCTTTCTTT. Its protein product is CASSQDHRYNTEAFF.

The gene calls are TRBV25-1 and TRBJ2-5; D may be TRBD1 or TRBD2 (6 bases each). The germline V and J ends were trimmed by 7 bases and 3 bases, with 21 bases remaining between them. Germline loops: CDR1 MGHDK, CDR2 SYGVNS. The length of the CDR3 is 16 residues. CDR3 DNA sequence: TGTGCCAGCAATCTTCGGGGGCAGGGAACGAAAGAGACCCAGTACTTC. It specifies CASNLRGQGTKETQYF.

This chain connects TRBV6-6 to TRBJ1-2, with 9 positions matching TRBD1. CDR1 and CDR2 (germline): MNHNY, SVGAGI (reference sequence). J lost 1 base, V lost 0 bases, and 3 bases had no gene match. The CDR3 spans 16 residues. CDR3 amino acids: CASSYSNRGHNYGYTF. CDR3 sequence (DNA): TGTGCCAGCAGTTACTCTAACAGGGGGCATAACTATGGCTACACCTTC.

The chain carries TRBV2 and TRBJ2-5; 8 nucleotides agree with TRBD1. The CDR3 is made up of 13 amino acids. CDR1 and CDR2 from the germline V gene are SNHLY and FYNNEI. With 6 bases clipped from V and 5 bases from J, the junction kept 5 bases outside the gene matches. The CDR3 is CASRETGEETQYF. CDR3 sequence (DNA): TGTGCCAGCAGAGAGACAGGGGAGGAGACCCAGTACTTC.

The chain combines TRBV7-2 with TRBJ2-7; D is ambiguous. The germline gives CDR1 SGHTA, CDR2 FQGNSA. Trimming stripped 1 base from V and 0 bases from J, with 7 bases between. The CDR3 spans 14 residues. The CDR3 region has the DNA TGTGCCAGCAGCTTAGATGGCAGCTCCTACGAGCAGTACTTC. This sequence encodes CASSLDGSSYEQYF.

The chain combines TRBV7-2 with TRBJ1-3; D is unresolved. Germline V gene data show CDR1 as SGHTA and CDR2 as FQGNSA. This CDR3 spans 17 amino acids. The V and J ends lost 0 bases and 0 bases respectively, with 12 bases between them. In DNA, the CDR3 is TGTGCCAGCAGCTTAGCGCTAAACATTCTCTCTGGAAACACCATATATTTT. Its translation: CASSLALNILSGNTIYF.

V usage is TRBV5-1 and J usage is TRBJ1-2, with 7 bases fitting TRBD1. Germline V gene sequence: CDR1 SGHRS, CDR2 YFSETQ. The V gene end was trimmed by 4 bases and the J gene end by 4 bases; junction bases not matched to a gene: 7. The length of the CDR3 is 14 residues. CDR3 loop: CASSIVGTAYGYTF. The DNA of the CDR3 is TGCGCCAGCAGCATAGTAGGGACAGCCTATGGCTACACCTTC.

J is TRBJ1-4 and V is TRBV19; tentatively, D is TRBD1 (5 bases). The CDR3 is 16 residues long. CDR1 is LNHDA, CDR2 SQIVND, per germline (reference sequence). V was shortened by 5 bases and J by 5 bases, with 18 bases between the two germline ends. CDR3 in DNA: TGTGCCAGTAGTGGGAGCTCCGGGACCACAAATGAAAAACTGTTTTTT. Amino acids: CASSGSSGTTNEKLFF.

V gene TRBV2 combines with J gene TRBJ1-5; D might be TRBD1 (5 bases). With 7 bases removed from V and 0 bases from J, the gap between germline ends came to 16 bases. Looked up from germline, CDR1 is SNHLY and CDR2 is FYNNEI. The CDR3 has 16 residues. DNA for the CDR3: TGTGCCAGCACCCCGACAGTGCTCTATAGCAATCAGCCCCAGCATTTT. It yields the protein CASTPTVLYSNQPQHF.

The J gene is TRBJ2-3, the V gene TRBV7-2; 7 positions match TRBD2. This CDR3 is 15 amino acids long. Germline trimming cut 5 bases from V and 0 bases from J; bases unmatched to any gene: 5. The germline V gene has CDR1 SGHTA and CDR2 FQGNSA. This chain's CDR3 is CASSRDYLSTDTQYF. In nucleotides, the CDR3 is TGTGCCAGCAGCCGGGACTACCTAAGCACAGATACGCAGTATTTT.

The chain couples TRBV27 to TRBJ1-4; D remains ambiguous. The CDR3 length is 14 residues. Per the germline V gene, CDR1 is MNHEY and CDR2 is SMNVEV (reference sequence). V lost 7 bases to trimming and J lost 0 bases, with 9 bases between them. DNA of the CDR3: TGTGCCAGCACCTCCCCTCCAACTAATGAAAAACTGTTTTTT. It yields the protein CASTSPPTNEKLFF.

V and J are TRBV19 and TRBJ2-3; no definite D call. Germline lookup yields CDR1 LNHDA and CDR2 SQIVND (reference sequence). The CDR3 is 13 amino acids. Trimming stripped 4 bases from V and 3 bases from J, with 8 bases between. CDR3: CASSKATTDTQYF. The CDR3 DNA follows: TGTGCCAGTAGTAAGGCGACAACAGATACGCAGTATTTT.

The V and J genes are TRBV27 and TRBJ2-1, with TRBD1 matching over 8 bases. Germline CDR1 MNHEY, CDR2 SMNVEV (reference sequence). V trimming: 6 bases; J trimming: 4 bases; junction bases outside the gene matches: 8. The length of the CDR3 is 15 residues. The CDR3 bases are TGTGCCAGCAGGGAATCGACAGGGGCTTACAATGAGCAGTTCTTC. It is translated as CASRESTGAYNEQFF.

The rearrangement links TRBV5-6 to TRBJ2-7; possible D gene TRBD2, 6 bases. CDR3 length: 15 amino acids. Germline CDR1 is SGHDT and CDR2 is YYEEEE. The V end lost 0 bases, the J end lost 0 bases, and 10 bases lay between the germline ends. CDR3 DNA: TGTGCCAGCAGCTTGGTCGGGGGAAGCTCCTACGAGCAGTACTTC. Encoded protein: CASSLVGGSSYEQYF.

V and J are TRBV2 and TRBJ2-1, with a weak D call TRBD1 (6 bases). The CDR3 totals 14 residues. V lost 7 bases and J lost 4, with 14 bases in between. Germline V gene lookup returns CDR1 SNHLY and CDR2 FYNNEI. The CDR3 DNA reads as TGTGCCAGCACCCGGACAGTCCCTTACAATGAGCAGTTCTTC. It specifies CASTRTVPYNEQFF.